A single sample is the source of the 26 T cell receptor beta chains below, sequenced in a study of T cells in tuberculosis. Produced via immunoSEQ multiplex PCR; TCRdb's table is partial and in-frame only. This sample has tens of thousands of clones, with approximately 90% found just once. Sample time point: new active TB diagnosis, blood taken before or within 7 days of starting treatment. The source material was PBMCs, sampled at tuberculosis diagnosis. These receptors originate from an adult with tuberculosis.

V is TRBV9 and J is TRBJ1-1; D is possibly TRBD1 (6 bases). V was pared by 4 bases and J by 5 bases, with 21 bases between. The V gene's germline CDR1 is SGDLS and CDR2 YYNGEE. The CDR3 totals 16 residues. The CDR3: CASSPSGLGASTEAFF. DNA of the CDR3: TGTGCCAGCAGCCCCTCCGGGTTGGGGGCGAGTACTGAAGCTTTCTTT.

The chain carries TRBV2 and TRBJ1-1; no definite D call. Looked up from germline, CDR1 is SNHLY and CDR2 is FYNNEI. This CDR3 contains 15 residues. The V gene lost 8 bases and the J gene lost 0 bases, with 16 bases spanning the gap. In DNA, the CDR3 is TGTGCCAGCGCTCCCCGGCGGGGTATGAACACTGAAGCTTTCTTT. Protein product: CASAPRRGMNTEAFF.

The V gene is TRBV10-3, the J gene TRBJ1-1, with 8 positions matching TRBD1. The CDR3 consists of 15 residues. Germline CDR1 and CDR2: ENHRY and SYGVKD. V was clipped by 2 bases and J by 5 bases; unmatched bases: 7. The CDR3 reads CAISEADRGGTEAFF. The CDR3 nucleotides read TGTGCCATCAGTGAGGCTGACAGGGGTGGGACTGAAGCTTTCTTT.

This chain links TRBV9 with TRBJ2-1, with TRBD1 identical over 8 bases. Losses at the gene ends were 5 bases for V and 8 bases for J; bases not matched to a gene: 9. Germline CDR1 and CDR2: SGDLS and YYNGEE. This CDR3 spans 14 amino acids. CDR3 region: CASSLTGQVDEQFF. The CDR3 bases are TGTGCCAGCAGTCTGACGGGACAGGTTGATGAGCAGTTCTTC.

This chain connects TRBV18 to TRBJ1-6; 10 bases agree with TRBD1. This CDR3 contains 16 residues. Germline V CDR1 and CDR2: KGHSH, LQKENI. Trimming took 4 bases from V and 6 from J; bases not matched to a gene: 6. This CDR3 is CASSLVGQGVNSPLHF. The DNA for the CDR3 is TGTGCCAGCTCACTCGTCGGACAGGGGGTTAATTCACCCCTCCACTTT.

This clone has just one count. The chain combines TRBV6-1 with TRBJ2-7; 8 bases map to TRBD1. V lost 7 bases and J lost 3; bases outside the gene matches: 11. Looked up from germline, CDR1 is MNHNS and CDR2 is SASEGT. The length of the CDR3 is 15 residues. The CDR3 loop reads CASKLTGAIGYEQYF. CDR3 in DNA: TGTGCCAGCAAGCTGACAGGGGCCATCGGCTACGAGCAGTACTTC.

This clone has a single count. This chain links TRBV5-1 with TRBJ2-7; 7 nucleotides line up with TRBD2. This CDR3 spans 15 amino acids. The V gene end was trimmed by 1 base and the J gene end by 5 bases; junction bases not matched to a gene: 9. Germline V gene sequence: CDR1 SGHRS, CDR2 YFSETQ. Here the CDR3 DNA reads TGCGCCAGCAGCTTGCGCCCATGGAGCGGGAACGAGCAGTACTTC. It yields the protein CASSLRPWSGNEQYF.

This clone came up once. The gene calls are TRBV6-5 and TRBJ2-1, with a possible D match to TRBD2 (5 bases). This CDR3 contains 14 residues. The V gene lost 6 bases and the J gene lost 5 bases, with 14 bases spanning the gap. Germline CDR1 MNHEY, CDR2 SVGAGI. The CDR3, as DNA: TGTGCCAGCAGCGACCGAAGCGGAAACAATGAGCAGTTCTTC. Translating gives CASSDRSGNNEQFF.

The CDR3 loop reads CASSPWPEQYF. The CDR3 DNA reads as TGTGCCAGCAGTCCCTGGCCCGAGCAGTACTTC. The chain combines TRBV28 with TRBJ2-7; D is unclear. The V end was cut by 5 bases, the J end by 6 bases, with 8 bases between. Per the germline V gene, CDR1 is MDHEN and CDR2 is SYDVKM. This CDR3 has 11 residues.

The chain carries TRBV5-8 and TRBJ2-1, with unresolved D. The CDR3 length is 13 residues. With 3 bases removed from V and 6 bases from J, the gap between germline ends came to 10 bases. Per the germline V gene, CDR1 is SGHTS and CDR2 is YDEGEE. CDR3 loop: CASSYSRSNEQFF. In DNA, the CDR3 is TGTGCCAGCAGCTATTCTCGGAGCAATGAGCAGTTCTTC.

This chain joins TRBV6-5 and TRBJ2-7, with a weak D call TRBD2 (5 bases). This CDR3 has 13 amino acids. V was trimmed by 2 bases and J by 5 bases, leaving 10 bases between them. Germline assignment: CDR1 MNHEY and CDR2 SVGAGI. The CDR3 here is CASSYRGNHEQYF. The DNA of the CDR3 is TGTGCCAGCAGTTACCGAGGGAACCACGAGCAGTACTTC.

The chain couples TRBV19 to TRBJ1-5; D is ambiguous. Trimming took off 7 bases at V and 7 bases at J, with 14 bases between the two ends. The germline CDR1 and CDR2 sequences are LNHDA and SQIVND (reference sequence). This CDR3 comprises 13 residues. CDR3 DNA: TGTGCCAGTACTTCGCGGCCTGAGCAGCCCCAGCATTTT. The encoded protein is CASTSRPEQPQHF.

The V call is TRBV27, the J call TRBJ2-1; D is unresolved. The CDR3 spans 12 residues. V gave up 4 bases and J gave up 10 bases, with 11 bases separating them. From germline, CDR1 is MNHEY and CDR2 SMNVEV (reference sequence). CDR3 protein: CASSSSRLEQFF. In nucleotides, the CDR3 is TGTGCCAGCAGTTCCTCACGGTTGGAGCAGTTCTTC.

The chain joins TRBV9 to TRBJ2-7; a possible D gene is TRBD1 (6 bases). V was shortened by 3 bases and J by 3 bases, with 19 bases between the two germline ends. In germline, CDR1 is SGDLS, CDR2 YYNGEE. This CDR3 comprises 16 residues. CDR3 residues: CASSAGLLDSGYEQYF. As DNA, the CDR3 is TGTGCCAGCAGCGCGGGCTTGTTGGACAGCGGCTACGAGCAGTACTTC.

This chain links TRBV11-2 with TRBJ1-4, with a possible D match to TRBD1 (5 bases). V was shortened by 1 base and J by 7 bases, with 13 bases between the two germline ends. CDR3 length: 15 residues. Germline V CDR1 and CDR2: SGHAT, FQNNGV. This CDR3 is CASSLVAGVSEKLFF. In DNA, the CDR3 is TGTGCCAGCAGCTTAGTGGCGGGGGTTAGTGAAAAACTGTTTTTT.

This rearrangement joins TRBV29-1 to TRBJ2-2; D remains ambiguous. Trimming stripped 5 bases from V and 5 bases from J, with 9 bases between. The CDR3 contains 12 residues. Germline V gene data show CDR1 as SQVTM and CDR2 as ANQGSEA. The CDR3 spells CSVPARTGELFF. In DNA form, the CDR3 reads TGCAGCGTTCCCGCCAGGACCGGGGAGCTGTTTTTT.

The CDR3 DNA reads TGTGCCAGCAGCTGGGACTTCTACGAGCAGTACTTC. Encoded protein: CASSWDFYEQYF. This sequence joins TRBV5-4 and TRBJ2-7, with D possibly TRBD2 on 6 matching bases. V was trimmed by 3 bases and J by 3 bases, leaving 7 bases between them. The CDR3 is made up of 12 amino acids. Germline CDR1 SGHNT, CDR2 YYREEE (reference sequence).

The genes are TRBV11-2 and TRBJ1-2; TRBD1 agrees at 8 bases. CDR3 size: 14 residues. Germline CDR1 SGHAT, CDR2 FQNNGV. The junction had 3 bases not matched to a gene; V was cut back by 2 bases and J by 4 bases. As DNA, the CDR3 is TGTGCCAGCAGCTTAAGGGACAGGAGCTATGGCTACACCTTC. Translated: CASSLRDRSYGYTF.

The J gene is TRBJ2-5, the V gene TRBV30; possible D gene TRBD1, 6 bases. This CDR3 contains 15 residues. The germline V gene encodes CDR1 GTSNPN and CDR2 SVGIG (reference sequence). With 2 bases removed from V and 5 bases from J, the gap between germline ends came to 18 bases. The chain's CDR3 is CAWSRGLTGQETQYF. In DNA, the CDR3 is TGTGCCTGGAGTCGGGGCTTGACAGGTCAGGAGACCCAGTACTTC.

The chain employs TRBV20-1 and TRBJ1-2; D not certain. The germline V and J ends were trimmed by 4 bases and 0 bases, with 3 bases remaining between them. There are 11 residues in the CDR3. Germline values: CDR1 DFQATT, CDR2 SNEGSKA (reference sequence). CDR3: CSAITNYGYTF. CDR3 DNA sequence: TGCAGTGCTATTACTAACTATGGCTACACCTTC.

The CDR3 DNA reads as TGCGCCAGCAGCTTGCTTGGCGGGGCGATCTACGAGCAGTACTTC. It translates to CASSLLGGAIYEQYF. V is TRBV5-1 and J is TRBJ2-7, with D possibly being TRBD2 (6 bases). The germline V gene encodes CDR1 SGHRS and CDR2 YFSETQ. The V and J ends lost 1 base and 3 bases respectively, with 14 bases between them. The CDR3 runs 15 residues.

The chain couples TRBV19 to TRBJ2-7, with D perhaps TRBD2 (5 bases). V was cut by 5 bases and J by 6 bases, with 14 bases left in between. Germline-derived CDR1 and CDR2 are LNHDA and SQIVND (reference sequence). The CDR3 is 13 amino acids. The CDR3, as DNA: TGTGCCAGTAGTTCCACCACGGGAACCGAGCAGTACTTC. Translated: CASSSTTGTEQYF.

This rearrangement joins TRBV5-6 to TRBJ2-7, with TRBD1 matching over 7 bases. This CDR3 contains 19 residues. Germline V lookup: CDR1 SGHDT, CDR2 YYEEEE. The trim removed 4 bases at V and 2 bases at J, leaving 21 bases unmatched. The CDR3 protein is CASSASGTDFSHYTYEQYF. The DNA for the CDR3 is TGTGCCAGCAGCGCTTCCGGGACAGATTTTTCGCATTATACCTACGAGCAGTACTTC.

The chain links TRBV5-1 to TRBJ2-7, with D perhaps TRBD2 (6 bases). The CDR3 has 15 residues. With 3 bases removed from V and 3 bases from J, the gap between germline ends came to 16 bases. CDR1 is SGHRS, CDR2 YFSETQ, per germline. The CDR3 DNA sequence: TGCGCCAGCAGCTGGGGGGACGAGTTGATCTACGAGCAGTACTTC. It translates to CASSWGDELIYEQYF.

The chain carries TRBV5-8 and TRBJ2-1; TRBD1 matches at 10 bases. The V gene's germline CDR1 is SGHTS and CDR2 YDEGEE. This CDR3 is built from 15 residues. V shed 3 bases and J 8 bases; nucleotides not matched to a gene: 8. Here the CDR3 DNA reads TGTGCCAGCAGCTCTGGACAGGGGGGTTACGATGAGCAGTTCTTC. Translated, it gives CASSSGQGGYDEQFF.

The genes are TRBV7-6 and TRBJ1-3; D not resolved. V lost 6 bases and J lost 0, with 9 bases in between. This CDR3 region has 14 residues. Germline V gene data show CDR1 as SGHVS and CDR2 as FNYEAQ. The chain's CDR3 is CASRVGPSGNTIYF. The CDR3 DNA is TGTGCCAGCAGGGTTGGGCCCTCTGGAAACACCATATATTTT. Complete variable domain (other parts from reference TRBV7-6 and TRBJ1-3): GAGVSQSPRYKVTKRGQDVALRCDPISGHVSLYWYRQALGQGPEFLTYFNYEAQQDKSGLPNDRFSAERPEGSISTLTIQRTEQRDSAMYRCASRVGPSGNTIYFGEGSWLTVV.